Presented here are 31 T cell receptor beta chains from one specimen sequenced in a study of blood T cell repertoires in COVID-19. Data came from immunoSEQ multiplex PCR; TCRdb stores just in-frame clones and leaves some out. The table has some 140,000 clones, 80% to 85% seen once. The material sequenced was PBMCs or T cells enriched from blood (not recorded which). The receptors come from a man aged 25 to 40 who had recovered from COVID-19.

The rearrangement uses TRBV19 and TRBJ1-1; TRBD1 aligns across 7 bases. V lost 4 bases, J lost 9 bases, and 8 bases stayed unmatched. The germline CDR1 and CDR2 sequences are LNHDA and SQIVND (reference sequence). The CDR3 contains 13 residues. The CDR3 loop reads CASSSNDRAQAFF. CDR3 in DNA: TGTGCCAGTAGTAGCAATGACAGGGCGCAAGCTTTCTTT.

The chain carries TRBV7-2 and TRBJ1-1; D is unclear. The CDR3 runs 14 residues. CDR1 is SGHTA, CDR2 FQGNSA, per germline. Between the trimmed V and J ends, which lost 5 bases and 1 base, there was a span of 11 bases. This CDR3 is CASSPRGPNTEAFF. In nucleotides, the CDR3 is TGTGCCAGCAGCCCCCGGGGTCCGAACACTGAAGCTTTCTTT.

The CDR3, as DNA: TGTGCCAGCAGCTTAGCGGCCGGGACAGGGTATAATTCACCCCTCCACTTT. Amino acids: CASSLAAGTGYNSPLHF. The chain has TRBV7-2 and TRBJ1-6, with TRBD1 matching 9 bases. Germline values: CDR1 SGHTA, CDR2 FQGNSA. CDR3 length: 17 residues. V lost 0 bases and J lost 4; bases outside the gene matches: 4.

The CDR3 DNA follows: TGTGCCAGCAGCAGCCCCACGGACAGAGCCTCCTACGAGCAGTACGTC. It is translated as CASSSPTDRASYEQYV. This chain joins TRBV6-4 and TRBJ2-7, with D perhaps matching TRBD1 (6 bases). Germline CDR1 is MRHNA and CDR2 is SNTAGT. CDR3 length: 16 amino acids. V shed 6 bases and J shed 0 bases, with 18 bases lying between them.

The chain links TRBV10-2 to TRBJ1-2; 7 positions agree with TRBD1. V dropped 2 bases and J dropped 4; count of bases not matched to a gene: 1. CDR3 length: 13 residues. Looked up from germline, CDR1 is WSHSY and CDR2 is SAAADI. The chain's CDR3 is CASSEGTVYGYTF. The DNA for the CDR3 is TGCGCCAGCAGTGAGGGGACAGTCTATGGCTACACCTTC.

The J gene is TRBJ1-4, the V gene TRBV15; 10 bases are shared with TRBD1. Germline V gene sequence: CDR1 LNHNV, CDR2 YYDKDF (reference sequence). The length of the CDR3 is 15 residues. After removal of 4 bases from V and 7 bases from J, the junction contained 6 bases not matched to a gene. In DNA form, the CDR3 reads TGTGCCACCAGCAATAGGGACAGGGGACGTGAAAAACTGTTTTTT. It specifies CATSNRDRGREKLFF.

The chain combines TRBV18 with TRBJ2-7; 7 bases are shared with TRBD1. The CDR3 totals 14 residues. V lost 3 bases, J lost 0 bases, and 2 bases stayed unmatched. Germline CDR1 KGHSH, CDR2 LQKENI. Here the CDR3 DNA reads TGTGCCAGCTCACCCGACAGGGCCTCCTACGAGCAGTACTTC. It codes for CASSPDRASYEQYF.

Concerning this clone: Within the sample, other DNA sequences also encode this same CDR3. The chain employs TRBV24-1 and TRBJ2-3; tentatively, D is TRBD2 (5 bases). The CDR3 sequence is 13 residues long. V was pared by 3 bases and J by 3 bases, with 6 bases between. Per germline, CDR1 KGHDR and CDR2 SFDVKD. The CDR3, as DNA: TGTGCCACCAGTGATACGGGAACAGATACGCAGTATTTT. The encoded protein is CATSDTGTDTQYF.

The gene calls are TRBV11-2 and TRBJ2-5, with a weak D call TRBD2 (5 bases). Germline V gene lookup returns CDR1 SGHAT and CDR2 FQNNGV. V lost 4 bases to trimming and J lost 3 bases, with 6 bases between them. The CDR3 runs to 12 residues. The CDR3 region has the DNA TGTGCCAGCAGCTGGGGAGAAGAGACCCAGTACTTC. Its translation: CASSWGEETQYF.

This clone appeared a few times. The gene calls are TRBV18 and TRBJ2-2; the match to TRBD2 covers 8 bases. Germline CDR1 and CDR2: KGHSH and LQKENI. V was pared by 3 bases and J by 0 bases, with 6 bases of the junction left unmatched. The CDR3 totals 17 residues. CDR3 sequence (DNA): TGTGCCAGCTCACCGTATACTAGCGGCGCGAACACCGGGGAGCTGTTTTTT. It translates to CASSPYTSGANTGELFF.

This sequence joins TRBV6-5 and TRBJ1-2; D might be TRBD1 (6 bases). The CDR3 runs 16 residues. Trimming pared 2 bases from V and 7 bases from J, leaving 20 bases between. Germline CDR1 and CDR2: MNHEY and SVGAGI. This chain's CDR3 is CASSYPGSGGWGGYTF. The CDR3 DNA is TGTGCCAGCAGTTACCCGGGAAGCGGGGGCTGGGGTGGCTACACCTTC.

The J gene is TRBJ2-4, the V gene TRBV18, with 7 nucleotides matching TRBD1. Germline assignment: CDR1 KGHSH and CDR2 LQKENI. J gave up 7 bases and V 3 bases, and 9 bases lay outside the gene matches. The length of the CDR3 is 15 residues. The CDR3 is CASSPTGAEWNIQYF. DNA of the CDR3: TGTGCCAGCTCACCTACAGGGGCGGAATGGAACATTCAGTACTTC.

This sequence joins TRBV11-2 and TRBJ1-6, with 8 bases identical to TRBD1. This CDR3 has 17 amino acids. V gave up 4 bases and J gave up 9 bases; unmatched junction bases: 14. Germline values: CDR1 SGHAT, CDR2 FQNNGV. CDR3 DNA: TGTGCCAGCAGCTCCCCCCCGGGGACAGGTCCAAGTTCACCCCTCCACTTT. Amino acid sequence: CASSSPPGTGPSSPLHF.

This chain uses TRBV7-3 with TRBJ2-1; 15 bases fit TRBD2. Germline trimming cut 4 bases from V and 6 bases from J; bases unmatched to any gene: 7. The CDR3 has 17 amino acids. The germline V gene encodes CDR1 SGHTA and CDR2 FQGTGA. CDR3 amino acids: CASSSGLAGGPGNEQFF. The CDR3 coding sequence is TGTGCCAGCAGCTCCGGACTAGCGGGAGGGCCAGGCAATGAGCAGTTCTTC.

The chain joins TRBV9 to TRBJ2-7, with a possible D match to TRBD1 (6 bases). The ends were cut back, 4 bases at V and 3 bases at J, with 17 bases in the middle. This CDR3 contains 15 residues. Germline V gene data show CDR1 as SGDLS and CDR2 as YYNGEE. CDR3 residues: CASSLATGNLYEQYF. In DNA form, the CDR3 reads TGTGCCAGCAGCCTAGCTACAGGGAATCTCTACGAGCAGTACTTC.

The chain carries TRBV9 and TRBJ1-5, with D possibly TRBD1 on 5 matching bases. CDR3 size: 14 residues. The V end was cut by 0 bases, the J end by 4 bases, with 8 bases between. Germline values: CDR1 SGDLS, CDR2 YYNGEE. CDR3 DNA: TGTGCCAGCAGCGTAGCTCCAGGGAATCAGCCCCAGCATTTT. It encodes CASSVAPGNQPQHF.

The chain recombines TRBV10-2 with TRBJ1-6; D is uncertain. CDR3 length equals 15 residues. V was cut by 8 bases and J by 5 bases, with 16 bases left in between. Per germline, CDR1 WSHSY and CDR2 SAAADI. As DNA, the CDR3 is TGCGCCAGCGGGGAACCCCGGAGGAATAATTCACCCCTCCACTTT. Its translation is CASGEPRRNNSPLHF.

This clone was found a few times. The V call is TRBV9, the J call TRBJ2-5; TRBD2 might be the D (7 bases). Trimming took off 1 base at V and 0 bases at J, with 10 bases between the two ends. Germline V gene lookup returns CDR1 SGDLS and CDR2 YYNGEE. CDR3 length equals 15 residues. CDR3 amino acids: CASSVTGGNQETQYF. CDR3 in DNA: TGTGCCAGCAGCGTAACGGGGGGCAACCAAGAGACCCAGTACTTC.

J is TRBJ1-5 and V is TRBV12-3 or TRBV12-4; TRBD1 agrees at 7 bases. V gave up 3 bases and J gave up 4 bases; unmatched junction bases: 0. The CDR3 sequence is 13 residues long. CDR3 nucleotides: TGTGCCAGCAGTTTGACAGGGAATCAGCCCCAGCATTTT. Amino acids: CASSLTGNQPQHF.

This chain uses TRBV19 with TRBJ2-3; TRBD1 matches at 7 bases. Germline CDR1 and CDR2: LNHDA and SQIVND (reference sequence). V gave up 3 bases and J gave up 1 base; unmatched junction bases: 4. The CDR3 runs 15 residues. The CDR3 protein is CASSIHRGGTDTQYF. In nucleotides, the CDR3 is TGTGCCAGTAGTATCCACAGGGGTGGCACAGATACGCAGTATTTT.

The rearrangement uses TRBV12-3 or TRBV12-4 and TRBJ1-1, with a weak D call TRBD1 (5 bases). V lost 6 bases and J 5 bases, leaving 13 bases between the germline ends. The CDR3 sequence is 13 residues long. The CDR3 is CASRQAGITEAFF. The CDR3 nucleotides are TGTGCCAGCAGACAGGCTGGGATAACTGAAGCTTTCTTT.

This chain uses TRBV19 with TRBJ2-1; TRBD2 matches at 11 bases. Germline V lookup: CDR1 LNHDA, CDR2 SQIVND (reference sequence). The CDR3 consists of 18 residues. After removal of 7 bases from V and 3 bases from J, the junction contained 14 bases not matched to a gene. CDR3 residues: CASNGENLAGGIYNEQFF. CDR3 DNA sequence: TGTGCCAGTAACGGGGAGAACCTAGCGGGAGGTATCTACAATGAGCAGTTCTTC.

The chain uses TRBV12-3 or TRBV12-4 and TRBJ1-1; weak D call: TRBD1 (6 bases). This CDR3 contains 12 residues. Trimming took 5 bases from V and 4 from J, leaving 8 bases between them. CDR3 residues: CASSPQGTEAFF. For the CDR3, the DNA is TGTGCCAGCAGTCCACAGGGCACTGAAGCTTTCTTT.

The chain joins TRBV2 to TRBJ1-1; 8 bases are shared with TRBD1. The germline CDR1 and CDR2 sequences are SNHLY and FYNNEI. With 0 bases clipped from V and 11 bases from J, the junction kept 11 bases outside the gene matches. The CDR3 is 15 residues long. The chain's CDR3 is CASSEAGQEKGTAFF. The CDR3 nucleotides are TGTGCCAGCAGTGAAGCGGGACAGGAAAAGGGGACCGCTTTCTTT.

The chain couples TRBV9 to TRBJ1-3; the match to TRBD1 covers 9 bases. Germline V gene lookup returns CDR1 SGDLS and CDR2 YYNGEE. Trimming took 4 bases from V and 4 from J; bases not matched to a gene: 12. The CDR3 extends over 17 amino acids. The chain's CDR3 is CASSMTGTGKGGNTIYF. DNA for the CDR3: TGTGCCAGCAGCATGACTGGGACAGGGAAGGGCGGAAACACCATATATTTT.

The rearrangement uses TRBV24-1 and TRBJ1-5; a weak D match, TRBD1 (5 bases). V lost 9 bases and J lost 9, with 14 bases in between. The CDR3 sequence is 12 residues long. Germline V gene data show CDR1 as KGHDR and CDR2 as SFDVKD. CDR3 amino acids: CATRGNVLPQHF. Here the CDR3 DNA reads TGTGCCACCCGGGGGAATGTGCTGCCCCAGCATTTT.

This clone was seen only once. The rearrangement uses TRBV2 and TRBJ1-5; 9 nucleotides line up with TRBD1. This CDR3 is 14 amino acids long. J was trimmed by 6 bases and V by 11 bases; bases with no gene match: 11. Germline V gene lookup returns CDR1 SNHLY and CDR2 FYNNEI. The CDR3 sequence is CAAGIQGAGQPQHF. The CDR3 nucleotides read TGTGCCGCGGGTATACAGGGGGCAGGTCAGCCCCAGCATTTT.

The CDR3 DNA follows: TGTGCCAGCAGCGGTTTTGGAGATTACGAGCAGTACGTC. Amino acids: CASSGFGDYEQYV. V and J are TRBV6-2 or TRBV6-3 and TRBJ2-7; D unresolved. Germline V gives CDR1 MNHEY, CDR2 SVGEGT. Trimming took 6 bases from V and 4 from J, leaving 13 bases between them. The CDR3 totals 13 residues.

The V gene is TRBV14, the J gene TRBJ2-5; D is possibly TRBD1 (5 bases). V gave up 2 bases and J gave up 9 bases, with 13 bases separating them. CDR3 length equals 13 residues. CDR1 SGHDN and CDR2 FVKESK come from the germline V gene. CDR3: CASSQQGPEPQYF. CDR3 DNA: TGTGCCAGCAGCCAACAGGGCCCTGAGCCCCAGTACTTC.

J is TRBJ2-7 and V is TRBV18, with D maybe TRBD2 (6 bases). This CDR3 contains 13 residues. Deletions cut 6 bases from V and 2 bases from J, with 11 bases between. From germline, CDR1 is KGHSH and CDR2 LQKENI. The CDR3 region is CASSGTVTYEQYF. The CDR3 region has the DNA TGTGCCAGCTCCGGGACTGTCACCTACGAGCAGTACTTC. Complete variable domain (other parts from reference TRBV18 and TRBJ2-7): NAGVMQNPRHLVRRRGQEARLRCSPMKGHSHVYWYRQLPEEGLKFMVYLQKENIIDESGMPKERFSAEFPKEGPSILRIQQVVRGDSAAYFCASSGTVTYEQYFGPGTRLTVT.

The chain combines TRBV9 with TRBJ1-3; D might be TRBD1 (5 bases). V was cut by 2 bases and J by 0 bases, with 15 bases left in between. Germline V gives CDR1 SGDLS, CDR2 YYNGEE. The CDR3 is made up of 17 amino acids. In DNA form, the CDR3 reads TGTGCCAGCAGCGTCCAGGAGGGGAAGAGCTCTGGAAACACCATATATTTT. This translates into CASSVQEGKSSGNTIYF.